One and the same sample provided the 9 T cell receptor beta chains below, sequenced in a study of CD8 T cells in ankylosing spondylitis (dated by TCRdb to 2016 to 2017). Paper-wide results and their limitations: A TCR beta motif made up of under ten highly homologous amino acid variants appeared to be characteristic of blood from ankylosing spondylitis patients.

The library was made by 5' RACE. Sequencing used an Illumina HiSeq 2500. TCRdb applied fastp at Q25 and MiXCR to the public reads, then kept only in-frame beta chains. Duplicate CDR3 protein sequences are folded into a single record with the most common DNA and genes. This sample comprises about 330,000 distinct CDR3 sequences, under 8.5% of them detected only once. About 14% of the sample goes to the ten largest clones. These receptors have no identified antigens. Sequenced material: blood, either unsorted or a sorted T cell fraction (not recorded which). These TCRs come from a male donor with ankylosing spondylitis.

The chain couples TRBV7-8 to TRBJ2-4; either TRBD1 or TRBD2 may fit D (6 bases each). The V end lost 2 bases, the J end lost 6 bases, and 17 bases lay between the germline ends. CDR3 size: 16 residues. Germline lookup yields CDR1 SGHVS and CDR2 FQNEAQ. CDR3 amino acids: CASSLRGLGLSNIQYF. CDR3 DNA: TGTGCCAGCAGCTTACGGGGGCTCGGCCTATCAAACATTCAGTACTTC. The complete variable domain, with remaining parts taken from reference TRBV7-8 and TRBJ2-4, reads GAGVSQSPRYKVAKRGQDVALRCDPISGHVSLFWYQQALGQGPEFLTYFQNEAQLDKSGLPSDRFFAERPEGSVSTLKIQRTQQEDSAVYLCASSLRGLGLSNIQYFGAGTRLSVL.

The chain couples TRBV20-1 to TRBJ2-5; a possible D gene is TRBD1 (5 bases). Germline CDR1 reads DFQATT; CDR2 reads SNEGSKA (reference sequence). V lost 5 bases, J lost 7 bases, and 14 bases lay in between. The CDR3 spans 12 residues. The CDR3 is CSARADIGTQYF. The CDR3 DNA is TGCAGTGCTCGCGCGGACATCGGGACCCAGTACTTC.

The chain uses TRBV20-1 and TRBJ1-3; unclear D gene. The CDR3 covers 15 residues. The V gene's germline CDR1 is DFQATT and CDR2 SNEGSKA (reference sequence). Trimming took 0 bases from V and 0 from J, leaving 9 bases between them. CDR3: CSARDQPISGNTIYF. DNA of the CDR3: TGCAGTGCTAGAGATCAACCGATCTCTGGAAACACCATATATTTT.

The rearrangement links TRBV5-1 to TRBJ2-5; D is unresolved. The CDR3 spans 14 residues. Trimming shortened V by 0 bases and J by 2 bases, and 8 bases separated the two germline ends. The germline V gene encodes CDR1 SGHRS and CDR2 YFSETQ. CDR3 protein: CASSLEAIQETQYF. The CDR3 nucleotides read TGCGCCAGCAGCTTGGAGGCAATTCAAGAGACCCAGTACTTC.

In its sample, this clonotype was seen many times. This chain links TRBV18 with TRBJ2-3; 9 bases fit TRBD2. After removal of 2 bases from V and 1 base from J, the junction contained 1 base not matched to a gene. Per germline, CDR1 KGHSH and CDR2 LQKENI. CDR3 size: 15 residues. CDR3: CASSPRTSGTDTQYF. In DNA, the CDR3 is TGTGCCAGCTCACCAAGGACTAGCGGCACAGATACGCAGTATTTT.

This clonotype was observed a handful of times. The chain employs TRBV29-1 and TRBJ2-3; tentative D call: TRBD2 (8 bases). The germline V gene has CDR1 SQVTM and CDR2 ANQGSEA. This CDR3 contains 19 residues. This CDR3 is CSFCVTGVAGGLITDTQYF. CDR3 coding DNA: TGCAGTTTCTGTGTTACAGGGGTTGCGGGGGGATTGATCACAGATACGCAGTATTTT.

This clonotype has a handful of counts. CDR3 region: CASRGGTEYQETQYF. The CDR3, as DNA: TGTGCCAGCAGAGGCGGGACAGAGTACCAAGAGACCCAGTACTTC. This chain links TRBV28 with TRBJ2-5; maybe TRBD1 (7 bases). Per germline, CDR1 MDHEN and CDR2 SYDVKM. V lost 6 bases and J 0 bases, leaving 14 bases between the germline ends. The CDR3 length is 15 residues.

This clonotype turned up a few times. This chain uses TRBV9 with TRBJ2-7; D remains ambiguous. Germline V CDR1 and CDR2: SGDLS, YYNGEE. The V end was cut by 9 bases, the J end by 9 bases, with 10 bases between. The CDR3 loop spans 9 amino acids. CDR3 sequence: CATQFRQYF. The DNA for the CDR3 is TGTGCCACCCAATTTCGGCAGTACTTC.

The genes are TRBV15 and TRBJ1-1; D is possibly TRBD1 (5 bases). The CDR3 contains 14 residues. From germline, CDR1 is LNHNV and CDR2 YYDKDF (reference sequence). V was clipped by 9 bases and J by 1 base, with 15 bases between them. The CDR3 DNA reads as TGTGCCACTAGGCAGGGAAGGAAGAACACTGAAGCTTTCTTT. Protein sequence: CATRQGRKNTEAFF.